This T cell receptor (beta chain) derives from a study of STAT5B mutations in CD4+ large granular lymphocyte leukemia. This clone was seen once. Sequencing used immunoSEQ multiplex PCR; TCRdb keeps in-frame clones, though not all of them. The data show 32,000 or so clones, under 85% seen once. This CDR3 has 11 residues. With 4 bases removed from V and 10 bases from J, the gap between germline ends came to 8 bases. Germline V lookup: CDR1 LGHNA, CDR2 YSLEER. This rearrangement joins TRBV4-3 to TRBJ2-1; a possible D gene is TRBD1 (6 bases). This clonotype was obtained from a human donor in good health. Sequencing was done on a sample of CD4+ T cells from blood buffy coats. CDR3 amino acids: CASSRGPEQFF. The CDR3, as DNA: TGCGCCAGCAGCCGGGGGCCCGAGCAGTTCTTC.